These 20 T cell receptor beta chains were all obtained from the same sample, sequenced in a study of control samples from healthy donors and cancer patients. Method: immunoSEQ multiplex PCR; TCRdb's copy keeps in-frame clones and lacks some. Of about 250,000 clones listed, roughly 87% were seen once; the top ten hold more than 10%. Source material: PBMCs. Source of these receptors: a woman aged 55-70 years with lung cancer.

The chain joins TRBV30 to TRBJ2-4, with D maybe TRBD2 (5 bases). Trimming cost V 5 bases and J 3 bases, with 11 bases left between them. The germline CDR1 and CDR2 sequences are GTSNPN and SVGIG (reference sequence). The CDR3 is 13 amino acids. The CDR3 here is CAWGGEGKNIQYF. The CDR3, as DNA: TGTGCCTGGGGAGGTGAAGGCAAAAACATTCAGTACTTC.

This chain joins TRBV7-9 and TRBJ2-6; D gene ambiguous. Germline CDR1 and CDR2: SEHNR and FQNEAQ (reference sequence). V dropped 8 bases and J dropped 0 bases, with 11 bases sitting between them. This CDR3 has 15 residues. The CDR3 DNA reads TGTGCCAGCCCACTGACCGACTCTGGGGCCAACGTCCTGACTTTC. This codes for CASPLTDSGANVLTF.

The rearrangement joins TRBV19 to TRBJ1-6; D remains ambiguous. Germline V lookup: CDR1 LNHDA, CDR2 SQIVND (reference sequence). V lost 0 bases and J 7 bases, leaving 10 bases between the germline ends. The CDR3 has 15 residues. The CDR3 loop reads CASSIDSAWNSPLHF. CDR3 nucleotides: TGTGCCAGTAGTATAGACAGCGCGTGGAATTCACCCCTCCACTTT.

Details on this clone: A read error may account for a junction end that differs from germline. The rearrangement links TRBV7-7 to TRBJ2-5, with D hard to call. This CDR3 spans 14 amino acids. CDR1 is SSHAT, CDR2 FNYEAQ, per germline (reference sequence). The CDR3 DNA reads TGTGCTAGCAGCCCGGCGTGGGGAAGCGAGACCCAGTACTTC. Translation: CASSPAWGSETQYF.

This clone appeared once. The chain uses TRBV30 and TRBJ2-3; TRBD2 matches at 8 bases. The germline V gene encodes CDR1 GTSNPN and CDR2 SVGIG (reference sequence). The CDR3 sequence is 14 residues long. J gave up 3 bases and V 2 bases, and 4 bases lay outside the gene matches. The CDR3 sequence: CAWSNSGTTDTQYF. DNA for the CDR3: TGTGCCTGGAGTAATAGCGGGACTACAGATACGCAGTATTTT.

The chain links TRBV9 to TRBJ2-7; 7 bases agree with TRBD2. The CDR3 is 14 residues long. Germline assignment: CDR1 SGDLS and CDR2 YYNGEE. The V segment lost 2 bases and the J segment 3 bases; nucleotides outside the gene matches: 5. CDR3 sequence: CASSVGRANYEQYF. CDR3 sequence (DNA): TGTGCCAGCAGCGTGGGGAGGGCTAACTACGAGCAGTACTTC.

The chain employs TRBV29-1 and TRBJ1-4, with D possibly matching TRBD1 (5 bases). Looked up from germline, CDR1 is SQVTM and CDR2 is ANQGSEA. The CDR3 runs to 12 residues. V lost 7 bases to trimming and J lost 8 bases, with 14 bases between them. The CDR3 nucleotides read TGCAGCGCCGTAGACAGTTCCGAAAAACTGTTTTTT. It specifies CSAVDSSEKLFF.

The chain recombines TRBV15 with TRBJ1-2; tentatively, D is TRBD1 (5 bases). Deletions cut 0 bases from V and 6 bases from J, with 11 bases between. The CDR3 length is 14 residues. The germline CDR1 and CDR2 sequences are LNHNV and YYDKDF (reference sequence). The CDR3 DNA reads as TGTGCCACCAGCAGAGACACCTGGGGGGATGGCTACACCTTC. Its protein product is CATSRDTWGDGYTF.

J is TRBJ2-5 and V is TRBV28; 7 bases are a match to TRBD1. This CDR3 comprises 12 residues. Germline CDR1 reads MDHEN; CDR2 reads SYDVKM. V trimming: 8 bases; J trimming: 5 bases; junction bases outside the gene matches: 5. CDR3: CASLSQGETQYF. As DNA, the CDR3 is TGTGCCAGCCTTTCACAGGGGGAGACCCAGTACTTC.

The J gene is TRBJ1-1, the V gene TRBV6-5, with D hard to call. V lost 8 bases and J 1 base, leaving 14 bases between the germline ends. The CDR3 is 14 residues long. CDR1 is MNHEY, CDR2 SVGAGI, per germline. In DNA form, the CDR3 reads TGTGCCAGCTGCCAGGTTCGAGCGAACACTGAAGCTTTCTTT. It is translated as CASCQVRANTEAFF.

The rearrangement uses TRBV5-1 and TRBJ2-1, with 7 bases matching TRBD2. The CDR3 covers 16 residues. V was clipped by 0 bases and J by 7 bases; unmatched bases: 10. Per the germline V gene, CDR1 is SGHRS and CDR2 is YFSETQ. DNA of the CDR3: TGCGCCAGCAGCTTGGAAGTAGCGGGTGTACAAAATGAGCAGTTCTTC. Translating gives CASSLEVAGVQNEQFF.

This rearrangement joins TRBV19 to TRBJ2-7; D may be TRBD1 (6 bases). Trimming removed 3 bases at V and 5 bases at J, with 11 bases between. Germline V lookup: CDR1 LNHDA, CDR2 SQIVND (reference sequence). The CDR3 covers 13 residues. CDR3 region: CASSIARGDEQYF. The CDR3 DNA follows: TGTGCCAGTAGTATCGCCAGGGGCGACGAGCAGTACTTC.

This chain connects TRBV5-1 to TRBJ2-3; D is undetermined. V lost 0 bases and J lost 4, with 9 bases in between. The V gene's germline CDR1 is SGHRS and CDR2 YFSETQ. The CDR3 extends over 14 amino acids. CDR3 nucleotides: TGCGCCAGCAGCTTGGTAGCAGGCGCAGATACGCAGTATTTT. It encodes CASSLVAGADTQYF.

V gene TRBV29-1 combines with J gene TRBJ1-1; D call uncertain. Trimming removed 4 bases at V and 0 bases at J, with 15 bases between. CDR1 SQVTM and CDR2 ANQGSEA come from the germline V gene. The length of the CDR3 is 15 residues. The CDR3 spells CSVGGRPPLNTEAFF. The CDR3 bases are TGCAGCGTTGGAGGGAGACCCCCCTTGAACACTGAAGCTTTCTTT.

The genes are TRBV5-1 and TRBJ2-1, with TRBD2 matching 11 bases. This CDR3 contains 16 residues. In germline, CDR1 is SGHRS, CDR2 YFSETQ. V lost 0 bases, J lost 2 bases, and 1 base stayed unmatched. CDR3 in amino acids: CASSLGTSGPYNEQFF. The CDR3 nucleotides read TGCGCCAGCAGCTTGGGGACTAGCGGGCCCTACAATGAGCAGTTCTTC.

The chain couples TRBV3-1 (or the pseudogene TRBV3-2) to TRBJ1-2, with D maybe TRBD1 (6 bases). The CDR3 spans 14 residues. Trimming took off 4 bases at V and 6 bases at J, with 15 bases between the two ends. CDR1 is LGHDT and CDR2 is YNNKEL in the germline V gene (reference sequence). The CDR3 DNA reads TGTGCCAGCAGCCTGCAATCGGGGGGCCATGGCTACACCTTC. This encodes CASSLQSGGHGYTF.

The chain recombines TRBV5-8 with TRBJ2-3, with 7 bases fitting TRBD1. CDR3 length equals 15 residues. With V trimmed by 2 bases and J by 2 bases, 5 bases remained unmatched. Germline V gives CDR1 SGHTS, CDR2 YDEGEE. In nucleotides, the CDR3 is TGTGCCAGCAGCTTAGGGACAGCATTCACAGATACGCAGTATTTT. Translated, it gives CASSLGTAFTDTQYF.

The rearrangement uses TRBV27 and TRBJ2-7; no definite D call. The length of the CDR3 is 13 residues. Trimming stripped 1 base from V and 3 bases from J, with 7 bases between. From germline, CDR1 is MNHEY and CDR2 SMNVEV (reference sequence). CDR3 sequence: CASSLLGHYEQYF. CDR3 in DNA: TGTGCCAGCAGTTTATTGGGTCACTACGAGCAGTACTTC.

The CDR3 region has the DNA TGTGCCAGCAGCACCCGGACAGGCGAGAGCTCTGGGGCCAACGTCCTGACTTTC. Residues: CASSTRTGESSGANVLTF. J is TRBJ2-6 and V is TRBV5-4; 7 bases agree with TRBD1. In germline, CDR1 is SGHNT, CDR2 YYREEE (reference sequence). This CDR3 is 18 amino acids long. With 4 bases clipped from V and 0 bases from J, the junction kept 10 bases outside the gene matches.

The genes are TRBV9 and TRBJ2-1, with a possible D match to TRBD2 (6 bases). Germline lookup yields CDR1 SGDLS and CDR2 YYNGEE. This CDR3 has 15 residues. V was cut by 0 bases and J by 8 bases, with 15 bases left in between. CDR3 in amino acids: CASSVAGRRSHEQFF. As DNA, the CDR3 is TGTGCCAGCAGCGTAGCCGGGAGAAGGTCCCATGAGCAGTTCTTC.